This T cell receptor beta chain stems from a study of OX40 agonist ivuxolimab in advanced cancers. Study-level information: In this cohort, patients received ivuxolimab, an agonistic anti-OX40 (CD134) antibody. Partial responses were observed in three patients, of whom one had hepatocellular carcinoma and two had cutaneous melanoma.

Concerning this clone itself: Its antigen is unidentified.

Libraries were prepared by immunoSEQ multiplex PCR; TCRdb keeps only in-frame clonotypes and omits some of them. The table records 35,000 to 55,000 clones, about 93% of them present only once. Study-level results: CD8+ T cells showed, on average, more clonal expansion than CD4+ cells.

The sequencing used CD4+ or CD8+ T cells sorted from blood, collected in a trial of the OX40 agonist ivuxolimab. This clonotype was sampled from an adult with an advanced solid tumor such as melanoma, head and neck, liver or kidney cancer.

CDR3 in amino acids: CASSPEGRRINYGYTF. The CDR3 DNA sequence: TGTGCCAGCAGTCCAGAAGGACGGCGGATAAACTATGGCTACACCTTC. This chain uses TRBV27 with TRBJ1-2, with no clear D. Trimming shortened V by 5 bases and J by 2 bases, and 18 bases separated the two germline ends. The CDR3 length is 16 residues. Germline V gene data show CDR1 as MNHEY and CDR2 as SMNVEV (reference sequence).